This TCR beta chain was sequenced in a study of identical twins. Regarding the study as a whole: Abundant beta clonotypes from cord blood had fewer insertions, unlike memory repertoires, which showed none. Excess twin sharing in beta out-of-frame sequences was weaker.

Addition of a universal primer site occurred through template switching, and cDNA carried unique molecular identifiers. One entry per CDR3 protein results from TCRdb running MiXCR on the 5' RACE reads. Found here are more than 1.5 million distinct CDR3 sequences, less than 35% of them singletons; the top ten hold about 0.27%. As concerns this clonotype: Its antigen remains unidentified.

Everyone who gave samples was a healthy Caucasian. This CDR3 has 16 residues. Looked up from germline, CDR1 is MNHGY and CDR2 is SAAAGT. V was pared by 6 bases and J by 0 bases, with 14 bases between. The chain uses TRBV6-8 and TRBJ2-2, with a tentative D call TRBD2 (6 bases). The receptor's source is a newborn girl in good health. Source material: cord blood. The CDR3: CASSPKRVPNTGELFF. The CDR3 region has the DNA TGTGCCAGCAGCCCGAAGCGGGTCCCGAACACCGGGGAGCTGTTTTTT.